The T cell receptor (beta chain) under discussion was sequenced for a study of blood T cell repertoires in COVID-19. Overall study: Sources were T cells, B-cell-depleted T cells, or PBMCs; the material itself was cDNA or gDNA.

CDR3 size: 16 residues. The germline CDR1 and CDR2 sequences are WNHNN and SYGVQD (reference sequence). V lost 3 bases, J lost 7 bases, and 11 bases stayed unmatched. Methods used by the authors: Amplifying reference gene primers gave estimates of nucleated cell counts. Measured with immunoSEQ multiplex PCR; TCRdb has only the in-frame clones, and not every one. V and J calls and clone size are those listed in that table; D and trimming were worked out from the DNA. The table has about 39,000 clones, roughly nine tenths seen once. The sample comprised peripheral blood. The chain uses TRBV10-1 and TRBJ2-7, with 11 positions matching TRBD2. This clonotype was sampled from a man aged 45-65 years with active COVID-19. The CDR3 DNA is TGCGCCAGCAGTGAAGGCCTAGCGGGAGGTGTGCGGGAGCAGTACTTC. It codes for CASSEGLAGGVREQYF.